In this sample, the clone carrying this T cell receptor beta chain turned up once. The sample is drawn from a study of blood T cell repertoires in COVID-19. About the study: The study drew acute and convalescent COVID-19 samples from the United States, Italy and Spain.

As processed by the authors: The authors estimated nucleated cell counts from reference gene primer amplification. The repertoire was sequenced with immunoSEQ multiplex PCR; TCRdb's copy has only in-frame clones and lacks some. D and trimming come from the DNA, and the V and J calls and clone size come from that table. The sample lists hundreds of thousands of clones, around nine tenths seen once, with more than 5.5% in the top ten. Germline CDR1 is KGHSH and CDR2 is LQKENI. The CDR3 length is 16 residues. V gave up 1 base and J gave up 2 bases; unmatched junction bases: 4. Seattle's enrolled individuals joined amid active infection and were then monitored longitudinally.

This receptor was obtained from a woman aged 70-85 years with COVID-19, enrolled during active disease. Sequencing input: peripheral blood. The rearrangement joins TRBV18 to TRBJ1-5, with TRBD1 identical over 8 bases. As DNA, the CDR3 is TGTGCCAGCTCACCACGAGGGACAGGCGGCAATCAGCCCCAGCATTTT. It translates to CASSPRGTGGNQPQHF. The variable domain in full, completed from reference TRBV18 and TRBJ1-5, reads NAGVMQNPRHLVRRRGQEARLRCSPMKGHSHVYWYRQLPEEGLKFMVYLQKENIIDESGMPKERFSAEFPKEGPSILRIQQVVRGDSAAYFCASSPRGTGGNQPQHFGDGTRLSIL.